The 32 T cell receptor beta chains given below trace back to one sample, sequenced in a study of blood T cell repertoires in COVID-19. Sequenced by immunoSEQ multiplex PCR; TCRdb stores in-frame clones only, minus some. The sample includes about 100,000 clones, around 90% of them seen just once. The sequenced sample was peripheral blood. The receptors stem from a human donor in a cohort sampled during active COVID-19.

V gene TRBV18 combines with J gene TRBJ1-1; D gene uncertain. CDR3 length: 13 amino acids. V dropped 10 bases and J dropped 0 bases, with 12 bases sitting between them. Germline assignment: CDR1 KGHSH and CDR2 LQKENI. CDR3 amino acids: CATVFAMNTEAFF. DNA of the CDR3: TGTGCCACAGTATTTGCCATGAACACTGAAGCTTTCTTT. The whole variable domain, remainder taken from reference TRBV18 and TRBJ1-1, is NAGVMQNPRHLVRRRGQEARLRCSPMKGHSHVYWYRQLPEEGLKFMVYLQKENIIDESGMPKERFSAEFPKEGPSILRIQQVVRGDSAAYFCATVFAMNTEAFFGQGTRLTVV.

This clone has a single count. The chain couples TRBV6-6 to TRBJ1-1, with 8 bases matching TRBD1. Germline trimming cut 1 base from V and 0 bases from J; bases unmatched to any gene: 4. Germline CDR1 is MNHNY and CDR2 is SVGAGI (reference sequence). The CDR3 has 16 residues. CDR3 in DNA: TGTGCCAGCAGTTACTTGGCAGGGGGCGTGAACACTGAAGCTTTCTTT. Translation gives CASSYLAGGVNTEAFF.

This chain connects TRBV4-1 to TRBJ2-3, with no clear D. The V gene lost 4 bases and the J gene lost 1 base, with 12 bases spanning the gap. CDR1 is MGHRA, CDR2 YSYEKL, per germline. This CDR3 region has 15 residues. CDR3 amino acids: CASSPVIRRTDTQYF. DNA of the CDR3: TGCGCCAGCAGCCCGGTTATCCGCCGCACAGATACGCAGTATTTT.

CDR3 sequence (DNA): TGTGCCAGTAGTATACTCGGGGGACTTCTCTACGAGCAGTACTTC. This sequence encodes CASSILGGLLYEQYF. The chain combines TRBV19 with TRBJ2-7, with D tentatively TRBD2 (6 bases). Germline lookup yields CDR1 LNHDA and CDR2 SQIVND (reference sequence). CDR3 length equals 15 residues. With 2 bases removed from V and 3 bases from J, the gap between germline ends came to 14 bases. The entire variable domain, with the rest obtained from reference TRBV19 and TRBJ2-7, is as follows: DGGITQSPKYLFRKEGQNVTLSCEQNLNHDAMYWYRQDPGQGLRLIYYSQIVNDFQKGDIAEGYSVSREKKESFPLTVTSAQKNPTAFYLCASSILGGLLYEQYFGPGTRLTVT.

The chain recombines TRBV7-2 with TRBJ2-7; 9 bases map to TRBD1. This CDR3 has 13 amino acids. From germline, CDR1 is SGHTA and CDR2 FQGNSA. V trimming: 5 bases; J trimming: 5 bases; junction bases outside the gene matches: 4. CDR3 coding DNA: TGTGCCAGCAGCGGGGACAGGGCCCACGAGCAGTACTTC. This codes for CASSGDRAHEQYF.

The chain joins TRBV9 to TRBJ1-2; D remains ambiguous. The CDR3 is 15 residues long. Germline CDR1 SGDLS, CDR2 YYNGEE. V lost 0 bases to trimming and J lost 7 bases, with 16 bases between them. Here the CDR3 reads CASSVGGIGNGGYTF. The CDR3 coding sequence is TGTGCCAGCAGCGTAGGCGGGATAGGGAATGGTGGCTACACCTTC.

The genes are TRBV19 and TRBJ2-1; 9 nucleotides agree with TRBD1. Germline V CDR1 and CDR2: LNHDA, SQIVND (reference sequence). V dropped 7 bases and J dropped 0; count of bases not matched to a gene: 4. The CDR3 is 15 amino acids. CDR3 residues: CASMVDRGSYNEQFF. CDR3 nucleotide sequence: TGTGCCAGTATGGTGGACAGGGGCTCCTACAATGAGCAGTTCTTC.

The DNA for the CDR3 is TGCGCCAGCGTACACAGGGGACGGAGCCCCTACGAGCAGTACTTC. Encoded protein: CASVHRGRSPYEQYF. V gene TRBV5-1 combines with J gene TRBJ2-7, with 7 bases identical to TRBD1. Germline V gene sequence: CDR1 SGHRS, CDR2 YFSETQ. This CDR3 is 15 amino acids long. The V segment lost 7 bases and the J segment 2 bases; nucleotides outside the gene matches: 12.

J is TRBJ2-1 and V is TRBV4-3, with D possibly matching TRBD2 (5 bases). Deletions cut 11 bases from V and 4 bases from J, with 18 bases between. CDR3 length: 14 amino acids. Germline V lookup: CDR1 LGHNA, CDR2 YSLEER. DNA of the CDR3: TGCGCCCGCCCCCCTGCGACTATTTACAATGAGCAGTTCTTC. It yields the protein CARPPATIYNEQFF.

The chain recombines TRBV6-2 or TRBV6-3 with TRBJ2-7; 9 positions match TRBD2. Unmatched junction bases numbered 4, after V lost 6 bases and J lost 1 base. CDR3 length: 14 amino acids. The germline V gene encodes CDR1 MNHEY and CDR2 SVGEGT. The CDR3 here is CASSLAGKSYEQYF. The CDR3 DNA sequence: TGTGCCAGCAGCCTAGCGGGAAAATCCTACGAGCAGTACTTC.

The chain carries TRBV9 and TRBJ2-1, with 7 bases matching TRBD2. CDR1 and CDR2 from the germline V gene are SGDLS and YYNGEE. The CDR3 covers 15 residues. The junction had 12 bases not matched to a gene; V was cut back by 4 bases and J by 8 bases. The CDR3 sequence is CASSPTSKVLDEQFF. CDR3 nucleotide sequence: TGTGCCAGCAGCCCGACTAGCAAAGTACTCGATGAGCAGTTCTTC.

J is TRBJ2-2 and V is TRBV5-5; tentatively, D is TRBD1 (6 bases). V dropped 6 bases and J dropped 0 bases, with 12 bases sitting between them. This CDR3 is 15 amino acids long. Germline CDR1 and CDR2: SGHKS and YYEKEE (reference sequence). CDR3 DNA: TGTGCCAGCACCGACAGGAACGCGAACACCGGGGAGCTGTTTTTT. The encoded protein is CASTDRNANTGELFF.

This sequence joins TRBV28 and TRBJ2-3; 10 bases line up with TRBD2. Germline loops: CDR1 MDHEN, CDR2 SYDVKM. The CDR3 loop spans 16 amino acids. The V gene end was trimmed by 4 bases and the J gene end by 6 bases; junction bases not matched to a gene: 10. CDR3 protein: CASSSQSGRAWDTQYF. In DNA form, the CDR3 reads TGTGCCAGCAGTTCCCAAAGCGGGAGGGCTTGGGATACGCAGTATTTT.

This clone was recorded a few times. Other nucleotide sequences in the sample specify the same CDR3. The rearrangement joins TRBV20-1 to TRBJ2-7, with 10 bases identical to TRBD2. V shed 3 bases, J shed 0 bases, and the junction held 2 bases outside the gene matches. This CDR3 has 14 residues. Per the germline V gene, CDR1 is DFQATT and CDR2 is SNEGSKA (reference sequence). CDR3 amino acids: CSASPSGGSYEQYF. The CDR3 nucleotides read TGCAGTGCTAGTCCTAGCGGGGGCTCCTACGAGCAGTACTTC.

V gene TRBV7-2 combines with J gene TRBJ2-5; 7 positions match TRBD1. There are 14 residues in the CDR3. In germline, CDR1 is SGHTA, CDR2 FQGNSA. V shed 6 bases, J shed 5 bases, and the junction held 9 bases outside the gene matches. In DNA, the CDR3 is TGTGCCAGCAGTCGTAACAGGGGCGGGGAGACCCAGTACTTC. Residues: CASSRNRGGETQYF.

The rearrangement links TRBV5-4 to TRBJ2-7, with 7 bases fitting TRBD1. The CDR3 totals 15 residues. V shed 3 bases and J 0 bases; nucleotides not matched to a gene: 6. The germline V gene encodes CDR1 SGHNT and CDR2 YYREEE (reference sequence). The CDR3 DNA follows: TGTGCCAGCAGCTCCGTGGACAGGACCTCCTACGAGCAGTACTTC. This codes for CASSSVDRTSYEQYF.

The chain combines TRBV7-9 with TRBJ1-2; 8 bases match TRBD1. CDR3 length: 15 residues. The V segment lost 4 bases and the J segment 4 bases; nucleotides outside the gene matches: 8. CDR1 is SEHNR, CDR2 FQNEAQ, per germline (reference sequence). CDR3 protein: CASSSPGQVLYGYTF. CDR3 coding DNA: TGTGCCAGCAGCTCCCCGGGACAGGTGCTCTATGGCTACACCTTC.

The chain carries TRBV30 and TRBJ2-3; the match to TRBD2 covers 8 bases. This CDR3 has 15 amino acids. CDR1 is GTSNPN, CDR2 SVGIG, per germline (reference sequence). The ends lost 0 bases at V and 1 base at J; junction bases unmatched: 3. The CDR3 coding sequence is TGTGCCTGGAGTGTAGCGGGAGCCGGCACAGATACGCAGTATTTT. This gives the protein CAWSVAGAGTDTQYF.

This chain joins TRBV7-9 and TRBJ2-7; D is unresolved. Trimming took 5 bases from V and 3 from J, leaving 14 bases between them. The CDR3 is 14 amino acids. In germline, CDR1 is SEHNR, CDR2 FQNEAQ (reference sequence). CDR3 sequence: CASSAVSSYYEQYV. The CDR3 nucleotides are TGTGCCAGCAGCGCGGTCTCGTCCTACTACGAGCAGTACGTC.

The CDR3 here is CAISVEDRGYYEQYF. The CDR3 nucleotides read TGTGCCATCTCCGTCGAGGACAGGGGTTACTACGAGCAGTACTTC. The V call is TRBV10-3, the J call TRBJ2-7; 9 positions match TRBD1. Germline assignment: CDR1 ENHRY and CDR2 SYGVKD. Unmatched junction bases numbered 11, after V lost 8 bases and J lost 3 bases. The CDR3 sequence is 15 residues long.

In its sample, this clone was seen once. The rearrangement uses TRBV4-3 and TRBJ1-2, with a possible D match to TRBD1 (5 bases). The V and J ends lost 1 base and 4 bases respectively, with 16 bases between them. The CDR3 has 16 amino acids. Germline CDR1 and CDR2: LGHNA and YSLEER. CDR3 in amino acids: CASSQGRDGGLYGYTF. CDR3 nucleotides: TGCGCCAGCAGCCAAGGGCGCGACGGGGGTCTCTATGGCTACACCTTC.

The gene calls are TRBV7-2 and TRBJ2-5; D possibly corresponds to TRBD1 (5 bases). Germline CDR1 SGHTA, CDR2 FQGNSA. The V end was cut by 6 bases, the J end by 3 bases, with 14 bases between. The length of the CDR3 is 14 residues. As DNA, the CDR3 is TGTGCCAGCAGTTCATCTGGGGCAGAAGAGACCCAGTACTTC. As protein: CASSSSGAEETQYF.

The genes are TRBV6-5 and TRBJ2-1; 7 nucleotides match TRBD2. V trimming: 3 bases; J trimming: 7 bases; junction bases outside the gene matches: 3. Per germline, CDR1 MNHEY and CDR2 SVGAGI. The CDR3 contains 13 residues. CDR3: CASSYGGGNEQFF. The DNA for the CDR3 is TGTGCCAGCAGTTATGGGGGGGGAAATGAGCAGTTCTTC.

CDR3 loop: CASSEATGRAFF. Here the CDR3 DNA reads TGTGCCAGCAGTGAGGCGACAGGGAGGGCTTTCTTT. This chain uses TRBV2 with TRBJ1-1; 7 bases are shared with TRBD1. The CDR3 is made up of 12 amino acids. CDR1 SNHLY and CDR2 FYNNEI come from the germline V gene. The V segment lost 3 bases and the J segment 11 bases; nucleotides outside the gene matches: 6.

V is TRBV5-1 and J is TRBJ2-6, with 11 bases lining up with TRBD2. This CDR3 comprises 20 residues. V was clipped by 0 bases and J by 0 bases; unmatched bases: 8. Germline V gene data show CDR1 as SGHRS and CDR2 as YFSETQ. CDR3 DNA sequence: TGCGCCAGCAGCTTGGTAACCCCTAGCGGGGGGCCCTCTGGGGCCAACGTCCTGACTTTC. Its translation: CASSLVTPSGGPSGANVLTF. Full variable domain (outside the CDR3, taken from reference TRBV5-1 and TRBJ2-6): KAGVTQTPRYLIKTRGQQVTLSCSPISGHRSVSWYQQTPGQGLQFLFEYFSETQRNKGNFPGRFSGRQFSNSRSEMNVSTLELGDSALYLCASSLVTPSGGPSGANVLTFGAGSRLTVL.

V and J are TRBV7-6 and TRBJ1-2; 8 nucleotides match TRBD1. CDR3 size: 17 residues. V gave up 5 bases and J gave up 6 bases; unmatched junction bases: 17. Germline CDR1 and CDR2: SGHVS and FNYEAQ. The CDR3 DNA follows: TGTGCCAGCAGCAAATCCCCTCCCCCGGACAGGGTGAATGGCTACACCTTC. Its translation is CASSKSPPPDRVNGYTF.

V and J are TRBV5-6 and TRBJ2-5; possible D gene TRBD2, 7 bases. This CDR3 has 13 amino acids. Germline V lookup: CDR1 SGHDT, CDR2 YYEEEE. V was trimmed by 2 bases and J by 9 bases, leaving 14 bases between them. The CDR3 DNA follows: TGTGCCAGCAGCTTCTTCTGGGGGGGGCCCCAGTACTTC. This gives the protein CASSFFWGGPQYF. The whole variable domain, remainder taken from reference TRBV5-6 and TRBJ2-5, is DAGVTQSPTHLIKTRGQQVTLRCSPKSGHDTVSWYQQALGQGPQFIFQYYEEEERQRGNFPDRFSGHQFPNYSSELNVNALLLGDSALYLCASSFFWGGPQYFGPGTRLLVL.

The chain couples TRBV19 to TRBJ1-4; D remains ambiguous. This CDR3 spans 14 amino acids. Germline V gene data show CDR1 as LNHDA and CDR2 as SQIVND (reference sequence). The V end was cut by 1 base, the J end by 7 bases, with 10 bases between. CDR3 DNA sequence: TGTGCCAGTAGTATAGTTGGATGGAGTGAAAAACTGTTTTTT. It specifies CASSIVGWSEKLFF.

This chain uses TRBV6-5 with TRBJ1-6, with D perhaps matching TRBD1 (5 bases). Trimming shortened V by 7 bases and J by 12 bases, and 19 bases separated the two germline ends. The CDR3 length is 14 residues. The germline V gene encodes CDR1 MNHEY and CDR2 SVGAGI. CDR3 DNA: TGTGCCAGCAACCCAACCCGCGACAGCCGACCCCTCCACTTT. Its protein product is CASNPTRDSRPLHF.

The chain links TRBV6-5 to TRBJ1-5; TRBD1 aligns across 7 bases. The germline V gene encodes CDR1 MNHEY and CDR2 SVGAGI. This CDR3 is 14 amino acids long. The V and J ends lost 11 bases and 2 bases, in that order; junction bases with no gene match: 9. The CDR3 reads CASNPGGGNQPQHF. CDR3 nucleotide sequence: TGTGCCTCAAACCCAGGGGGTGGCAATCAGCCCCAGCATTTT.

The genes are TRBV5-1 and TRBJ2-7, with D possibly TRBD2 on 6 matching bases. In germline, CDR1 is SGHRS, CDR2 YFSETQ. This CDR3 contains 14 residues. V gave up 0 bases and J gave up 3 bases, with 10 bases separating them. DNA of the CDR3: TGCGCCAGCAGCTTGGGGTGGCGGGACTACGAGCAGTACTTC. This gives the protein CASSLGWRDYEQYF.

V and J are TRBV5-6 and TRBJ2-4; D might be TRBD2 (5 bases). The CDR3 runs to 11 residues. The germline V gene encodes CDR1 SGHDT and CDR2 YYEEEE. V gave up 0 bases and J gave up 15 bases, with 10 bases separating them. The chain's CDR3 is CASSLARDSYF. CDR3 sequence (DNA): TGTGCCAGCAGCTTGGCCCGGGATTCGTACTTC.